The sequence of this T cell receptor (beta chain) was determined in a study of beta chain features in type 1 diabetes (dated by TCRdb to 2017 to 2018). As for the study more broadly: Mean age, gender distribution, total cell number and subset yield were not different between patients and healthy donors. A total of approximately 99,000,000 sorted cells were examined across all samples, and RNA yield correlated strongly with the number of cells per subset. In the study, recently diagnosed type 1 diabetes patients and matched healthy donors were compared on the TCRB repertoires of their sorted circulating CD4+ T cell subsets. Regulatory and stem cell-like memory subsets were isolated from only 8 patients and about eight healthy donors, whereas naive and central memory subsets came from all 28 donors. Points the paper makes about the study in general: Because small numbers of individuals were included in the HLA sub-analyses, any influence of HLA type on TCRB rearrangement was left unresolved. Sequencing cDNA rather than genomic DNA could over-represent highly expressing activated cells, although activation and CD3 levels did not differ between groups. Type 1 diabetes patients showed a moderate but significant shortening of TCRB CDR3 length in all four CD4+ subsets. PCR may preferentially amplify shorter templates, but because patient and control samples were amplified and corrected together, any resulting skew would affect both groups equally. Fewer insertions and more nucleotide deletions at VDJ recombination sites were observed in patients with type 1 diabetes, implying thymic rearrangement abnormalities. The naive, central memory and regulatory TCRB repertoires appeared to resemble one another more closely among patients than among healthy donors.

The entire amount of isolated RNA was reverse transcribed using the High Capacity cDNA Reverse Transcription Kit, so the sequenced TCRB transcripts were expressed ones. Deep immunoSEQ sequencing was performed on naive, central memory and regulatory T cell samples, with an average of about 3.6 million total reads per sample. Sorted cells were lysed in RLT buffer, and RNA was extracted using DNase-treated RNeasy Micro or Mini kits according to cell number. Each cell subset was processed on its own to prevent cross-contamination, while patient and healthy donor samples were processed together. The immunoSEQ multiplex PCR was used to amplify TCRB sequences from cDNA, yielding 87-bp fragments that span the CDR3 region. Sequencing of the amplicons was performed on the Illumina HiSeq platform. Under the source paper's analysis protocol: Synthetic template baselines were used to correct PCR bias computationally, reads within Hamming distance 2 were collapsed together, and singletons that could not be merged were discarded. Reads were aligned against IMGT to assign V, D and J genes, CDR3 length and insertions or deletions at six rearrangement sites. Within each subset, clonotype counts were normalized to sorted cell number, after which true diversity and Gini coefficients were computed with the tcR R package. The overlap coefficient, calculated on TCRB nucleotide sequences, was used to measure repertoire sharing. As a proxy for the pre-selection repertoire, out-of-frame TCRB sequences from naive cells were analyzed. TCRdb carries this immuneACCESS record with in-frame sequences only. Its versions omit some clonotypes, under half of them owing to an unresolved V gene in the studies checked, with the rest unexplained. V, J and clone size reflect that table, while D and trimming were determined from the DNA. The sample yields 500,000 to 650,000 clones; 9.5% to 15% were counted once. The ten largest clones take up more than 0.1% of the sample.

As regards this clone: The clone's antigen remains unknown. Within one base of it there is no much larger clone, and no base qualities were kept.

From each donor, a single peripheral blood sample of 95 to 150 mL on average was drawn into heparinised tubes. A BD FACSAria II and a panel including CD45RO, CCR7, CD25, CD127, CD95 and CD27 were used to sort naive, central memory, regulatory and stem cell-like memory CD4+ T cells. Purity was above 95% for every sorted population. PBMCs were separated immediately by Lymphoprep density gradient centrifugation and were stained directly, without being cultured. So that batch effects would be minimized, each experiment stained and sorted samples in pairs, pairing one healthy donor with one patient. From its cysteine to its phenylalanine, the CDR3 spans 15 amino acids. The read is trimmed to its CDR3 DNA, 45 bases read in frame from base 1. Per the germline V gene (reference sequence), GTSNPN is the CDR1 and SVGIG is the CDR2.

The TCR comes from a man aged 25 to 45 with type 1 diabetes. Sequences were obtained from naive CD4+ T cells from blood. In the paper's terms, the cell subset or site label means: true naive CD4+ T cells. Recombination linked TRBV30 to TRBJ2-5; 7 central nucleotides agree with TRBD1. The J call may not be correct, given that the DNA end is closer to TRBJ2-7. The CDR3 region has the sequence CAWSVKGQPSYEQYF. The DNA is TGTGCCTGGAGTGTAAAGGGACAGCCCTCCTACGAGCAGTACTTC.